This T cell receptor beta chain is from a study of response to subunit inactivated influenza vaccine. Study-wide points: The study's authors posited that every seasonal influenza vaccination enlists few new T cells.

V was trimmed by 3 bases and J by 0 bases, leaving 12 bases between them. The CDR3 has 15 amino acids. Germline CDR1 reads KGHSH; CDR2 reads LQKENI. A note on this clonotype: The antigen remains unidentified.

Each CDR3 protein is one row after TCRdb ran MiXCR on the RT-PCR reads. The sample lists 500,000 to 550,000 distinct CDR3 sequences; around 21% were seen once. This same sample was also part of a study on T cells expressing NK-cell markers. That work contributes: It was by 5'RACE template switching with UMIs that TCR beta cDNA was made. Restricting sorting to alpha-beta TCR T cells was achieved in several experiments by an anti-gamma-delta TCR antibody. NKG2C+ dominant clonotypes from 6 or 7 donors made up about 1.0-8% of CD8+ T cells.

The gene calls are TRBV18 and TRBJ2-7; D unresolved. The receptor's source is a man aged 50-60 years who received an inactivated influenza vaccine. The material sequenced was CD4+ T cells sorted from PBMCs, taken about 13 days after vaccination. CDR3 nucleotide sequence: TGTGCCAGCTCACCGGGCGCGGATAACTCCTACGAGCAGTACTTC. This sequence encodes CASSPGADNSYEQYF.